What follows is one T cell receptor beta chain and its context. This specimen comes from a study of shared clonotypes between healthy human individuals. Germline CDR1 reads LGHNA; CDR2 reads YNFKEQ. The CDR3 covers 13 residues. Trimming took 1 base from V and 14 from J, leaving 17 bases between them. Naive CD8 populations comprised CD45RO-negative cells positively selected for CCR7, excluding terminally differentiated effector memory CD45RA+ cells. The assay was immunoSEQ multiplex PCR, and TCRdb's table has in-frame clones only and misses some. The sample includes about 700,000 clones, just over 90% of them seen just once.

The material sequenced was naive CD8+ T cells sorted from blood. This receptor was identified in a man aged 25 to 40 in good health. The V and J genes are TRBV4-2 and TRBJ1-1; D unclear. This chain's CDR3 is CASSQVGEVMDFF. As DNA, the CDR3 is TGTGCCAGCAGCCAAGTCGGGGAAGTGATGGACTTCTTT.